The present T cell receptor beta chain was sequenced within a study of T-cell memory formation after mild COVID-19. Study-wide points: There was no confirmation that second-wave clones peaking on day 37 were SARS-CoV-2 specific. Researchers found some responding clones in pre-infection memory, a sign that cross-reactive memory joined.

Constant-segment-primed 5'RACE gave TCR alpha and TCR beta cDNA libraries with sample barcodes and UMIs. MiXCR, run by TCRdb on the 5' RACE reads, gives a single entry per CDR3 protein. The table shows a few hundred thousand distinct CDR3 sequences, with roughly an eighth occurring only once. In this sample, this clonotype turned up many times. The antigen is unknown. The CDR3 loop spans 14 amino acids. V was trimmed by 2 bases and J by 3 bases, leaving 11 bases between them. Germline lookup yields CDR1 SEHNR and CDR2 FQNEAQ (reference sequence). Material for sequencing was PBMCs or a T cell subset sorted from them (not recorded which). The sequence was collected from a man between 18 and 29 years old who had mild COVID-19 (a few samples of this study predate the infection). Cell type and time point are not known. The V call is TRBV7-9, the J call TRBJ2-7; D is undetermined. The CDR3, as DNA: TGTGCCAGCAGCTTAATAGGTGCCCGCTACGAGCAGTACTTC. Protein product: CASSLIGARYEQYF.